This is a list of T cell receptor beta chains from one sample in a study of T cell clusters in autoimmune cytopenias. TCRdb re-called the multiplex PCR reads and gives one entry per CDR3 protein, without DNA. This repertoire comprises 5,500 to 6,000 distinct CDR3 sequences; its ten largest clones make up 2.5% to 3%. The data also belong to a second study, concerning T cell repertoires in aging, cancer and after chemotherapy.

The specimen was peripheral blood. The origin of the receptors is a human donor in good health. CDR3s include the opening cysteine and the closing phenylalanine or tryptophan. Clone size appears in some rows only: once, few, many, or a class for an expanded clone.

cdr3_aa j_call clone_size v_call
CASSDREGYTEAFF TRBJ1-1 NA TRBV19
CASSLQETQYF TRBJ2-5 NA TRBV12-3/TRBV12-4
CSAIGGHSYEQYF TRBJ2-7 NA TRBV20-1
CASSQGVRLANTGELFF TRBJ2-2 NA TRBV11-3
CSARRTSGSGETQYF TRBJ2-5 NA TRBV20-1
CAWSGIDQGRNYEQYF TRBJ2-7 medium-sized TRBV30
CASSTSTAGSGNTIYF TRBJ1-3 medium-sized TRBV19
CASSFLTGGETQYF TRBJ2-5 NA TRBV27
CASSLRTSGSSYEQYF TRBJ2-7 NA TRBV7-2
CASSGFMLGTPDTEAFF TRBJ1-1 NA TRBV6-1
CASSTTGFTEAFF TRBJ1-1 NA TRBV19
CASSLRAGRVYNEQFF TRBJ2-1 medium-sized TRBV27
CASSLRVGDTEAFF TRBJ1-1 medium-sized TRBV11-3
CASRTYGGNTEAFF TRBJ1-1 NA TRBV27
CASSWTRIGDNEQFF TRBJ2-1 medium-sized TRBV12-3/TRBV12-4
CASSLSTGGYEQYF TRBJ2-7 NA TRBV7-2
CSVGRTGGVIAGELFF TRBJ2-2 large TRBV29-1
CASSSRRGLTIGNTIYF TRBJ1-3 NA TRBV5-3
CASSLAGTSGSYEQYF TRBJ2-7 NA TRBV5-4
CASSQGLYTEAFF TRBJ1-1 NA TRBV6-4
CASSGSGAAQRGIYNEQFF TRBJ2-1 NA TRBV7-6
CASSYSMNRGSSYNEQFF TRBJ2-1 medium-sized TRBV6-2/TRBV6-3